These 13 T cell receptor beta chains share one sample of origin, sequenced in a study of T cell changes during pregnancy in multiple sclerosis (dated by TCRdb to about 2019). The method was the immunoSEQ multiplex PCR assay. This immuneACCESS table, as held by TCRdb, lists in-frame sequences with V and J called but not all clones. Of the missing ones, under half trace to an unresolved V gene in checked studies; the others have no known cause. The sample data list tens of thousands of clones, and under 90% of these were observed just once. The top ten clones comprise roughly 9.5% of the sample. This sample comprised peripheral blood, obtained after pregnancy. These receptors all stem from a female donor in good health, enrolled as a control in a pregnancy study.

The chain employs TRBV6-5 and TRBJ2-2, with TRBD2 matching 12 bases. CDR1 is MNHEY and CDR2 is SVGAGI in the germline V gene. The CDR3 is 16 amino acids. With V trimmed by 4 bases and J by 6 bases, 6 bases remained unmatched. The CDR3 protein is CASSSPTSGGPGELFF. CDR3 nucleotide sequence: TGTGCCAGCAGTTCCCCGACTAGCGGGGGTCCCGGGGAGCTGTTTTTT.

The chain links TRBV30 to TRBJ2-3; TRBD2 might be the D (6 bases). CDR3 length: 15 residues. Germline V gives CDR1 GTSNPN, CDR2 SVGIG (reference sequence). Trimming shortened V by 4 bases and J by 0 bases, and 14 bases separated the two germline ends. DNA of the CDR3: TGTGCCTGGACGGCCCGGGGGACTAGCACAGATACGCAGTATTTT. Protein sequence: CAWTARGTSTDTQYF.

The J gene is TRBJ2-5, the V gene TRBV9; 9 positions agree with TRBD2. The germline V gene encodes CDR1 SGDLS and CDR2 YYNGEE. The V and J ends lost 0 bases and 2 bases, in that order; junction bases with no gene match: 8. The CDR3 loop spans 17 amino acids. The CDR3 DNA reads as TGTGCCAGCAGCGTAGGGGGTAGCGGGGGCCCACAAGAGACCCAGTACTTC. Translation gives CASSVGGSGGPQETQYF.

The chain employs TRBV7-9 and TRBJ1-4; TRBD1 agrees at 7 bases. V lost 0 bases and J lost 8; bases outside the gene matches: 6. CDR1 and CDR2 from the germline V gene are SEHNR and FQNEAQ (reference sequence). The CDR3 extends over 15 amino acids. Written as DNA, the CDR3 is TGTGCCAGCAGCTTAGCCCCGACAGGGTCGGAAAAACTGTTTTTT. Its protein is CASSLAPTGSEKLFF.

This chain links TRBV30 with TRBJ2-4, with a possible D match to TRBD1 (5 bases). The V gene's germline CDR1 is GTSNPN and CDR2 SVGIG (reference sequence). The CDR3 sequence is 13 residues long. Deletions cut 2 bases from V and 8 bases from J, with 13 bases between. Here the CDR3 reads CAWSPDIRDIQYF. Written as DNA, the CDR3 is TGTGCCTGGAGTCCGGACATTAGGGACATTCAGTACTTC.

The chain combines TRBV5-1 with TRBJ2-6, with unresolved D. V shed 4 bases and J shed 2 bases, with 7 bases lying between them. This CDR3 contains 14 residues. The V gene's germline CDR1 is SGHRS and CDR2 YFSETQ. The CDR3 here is CASSPEAGANVLTF. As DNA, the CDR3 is TGCGCCAGCAGCCCAGAGGCTGGGGCCAACGTCCTGACTTTC.

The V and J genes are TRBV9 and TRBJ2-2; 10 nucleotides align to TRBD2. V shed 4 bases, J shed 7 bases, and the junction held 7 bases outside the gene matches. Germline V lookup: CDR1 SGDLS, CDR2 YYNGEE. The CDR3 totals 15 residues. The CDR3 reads CASSIGTSADGELFF. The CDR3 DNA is TGTGCCAGCAGCATAGGGACTAGCGCGGACGGGGAGCTGTTTTTT.

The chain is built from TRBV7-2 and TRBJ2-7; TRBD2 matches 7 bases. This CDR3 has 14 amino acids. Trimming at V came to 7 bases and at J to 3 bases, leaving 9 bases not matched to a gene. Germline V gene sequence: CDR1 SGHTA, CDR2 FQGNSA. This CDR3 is CASKGDGGDYEQYF. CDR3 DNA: TGTGCCAGCAAGGGAGATGGGGGGGACTACGAGCAGTACTTC. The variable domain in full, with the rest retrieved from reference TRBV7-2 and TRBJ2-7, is GAGVSQSPSNKVTEKGKDVELRCDPISGHTALYWYRQSLGQGLEFLIYFQGNSAPDKSGLPSDRFSAERTGGSVSTLTIQRTQQEDSAVYLCASKGDGGDYEQYFGPGTRLTVT.

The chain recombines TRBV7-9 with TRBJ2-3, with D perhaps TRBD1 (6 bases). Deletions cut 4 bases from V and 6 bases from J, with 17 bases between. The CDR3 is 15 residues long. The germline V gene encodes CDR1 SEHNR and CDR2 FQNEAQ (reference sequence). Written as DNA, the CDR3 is TGTGCCAGCAGCTCACAACAGGGTTCTTTGGATACGCAGTATTTT. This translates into CASSSQQGSLDTQYF.

The CDR3 region has the DNA TGTGCCAGCGGTAGTGGAACAGGGAGGGTGAACACTGAAGCTTTCTTT. Protein sequence: CASGSGTGRVNTEAFF. The V and J genes are TRBV7-9 and TRBJ1-1, with a possible D match to TRBD1 (6 bases). The germline V and J ends were trimmed by 8 bases and 0 bases, with 19 bases remaining between them. Germline-derived CDR1 and CDR2 are SEHNR and FQNEAQ (reference sequence). The CDR3 covers 16 residues.

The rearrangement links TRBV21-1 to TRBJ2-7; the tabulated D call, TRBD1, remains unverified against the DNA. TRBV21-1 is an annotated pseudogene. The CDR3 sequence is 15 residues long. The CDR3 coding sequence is TGTGCCAGCAGCAAAGCGAGGACAGTGGTGTACGAGCAGTACTTC. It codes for CASSKARTVVYEQYF.

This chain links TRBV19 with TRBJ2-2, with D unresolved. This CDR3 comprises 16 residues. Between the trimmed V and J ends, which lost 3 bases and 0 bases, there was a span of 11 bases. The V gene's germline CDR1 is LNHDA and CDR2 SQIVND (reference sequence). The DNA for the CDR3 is TGTGCCAGTAGTATGGATCTAGAAACGAACACCGGGGAGCTGTTTTTT. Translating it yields CASSMDLETNTGELFF.

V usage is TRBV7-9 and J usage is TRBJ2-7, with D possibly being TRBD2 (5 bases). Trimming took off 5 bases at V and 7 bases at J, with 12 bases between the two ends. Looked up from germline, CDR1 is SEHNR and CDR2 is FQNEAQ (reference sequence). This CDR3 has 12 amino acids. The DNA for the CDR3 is TGTGCCAGCAGCCCCGGAGGCTTTGAGCAGTACTTC. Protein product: CASSPGGFEQYF.